The 30 T cell receptor beta chains given below trace back to one sample, sequenced in a study of control samples from healthy donors and cancer patients. Some clones are missing from TCRdb's copy, which holds only in-frame ones; the method was immunoSEQ multiplex PCR. Among 100,000 to 150,000 clones listed, about 90% were seen once. The sequenced sample was blood. The receptor set was obtained from a man younger than 35 in good health.

The V call is TRBV6-6, the J call TRBJ2-1; 12 nucleotides align to TRBD2. Germline-derived CDR1 and CDR2 are MNHNY and SVGAGI (reference sequence). The J segment lost 0 bases and the V segment lost 7 bases, leaving 4 bases of the junction unmatched. CDR3 size: 16 residues. In DNA, the CDR3 is TGTGCCAGCACCACGACTAGCGGGAGCTCCTACAATGAGCAGTTCTTC. It codes for CASTTTSGSSYNEQFF.

The chain is built from TRBV12-5 and TRBJ1-2, with 9 bases identical to TRBD1. Germline assignment: CDR1 LGHNT and CDR2 FRNRAP. The CDR3 is made up of 15 amino acids. J gave up 7 bases and V 1 base, and 7 bases lay outside the gene matches. CDR3 residues: CASGLGQGGQGGYTF. The CDR3 region has the DNA TGTGCTAGTGGTTTGGGACAGGGGGGCCAAGGTGGCTACACCTTC.

This clone was seen more than once but under ten times. This chain's CDR3 is CASSFGGQANTGELFF. The CDR3 DNA follows: TGTGCCAGCAGCTTCGGGGGACAGGCGAACACCGGGGAGCTGTTTTTT. The chain uses TRBV7-9 and TRBJ2-2; 8 bases match TRBD1. Germline V CDR1 and CDR2: SEHNR, FQNEAQ (reference sequence). The CDR3 runs 16 residues. The junction had 3 bases not matched to a gene; V was cut back by 3 bases and J by 0 bases.

The chain employs TRBV5-4 and TRBJ2-7; 7 bases map to TRBD1. The length of the CDR3 is 14 residues. V trimming: 4 bases; J trimming: 6 bases; junction bases outside the gene matches: 10. Per the germline V gene, CDR1 is SGHNT and CDR2 is YYREEE (reference sequence). CDR3 nucleotides: TGTGCCAGCAGCCAACAGGGGCCCCTGGGCGAGCAGTACTTC. Translating it yields CASSQQGPLGEQYF.

The J gene is TRBJ1-3, the V gene TRBV3-1 (or the pseudogene TRBV3-2); D call uncertain. The CDR3 runs to 14 residues. The V end was cut by 4 bases, the J end by 0 bases, with 7 bases between. CDR1 and CDR2 from the germline V gene are LGHDT and YNNKEL (reference sequence). CDR3 loop: CASSLRPSGNTIYF. The CDR3 DNA sequence: TGTGCCAGCAGCCTAAGACCCTCTGGAAACACCATATATTTT.

This clone was observed a handful of times. The chain carries TRBV14 and TRBJ2-7; 12 nucleotides match TRBD2. The CDR3 runs to 18 residues. The V gene end was trimmed by 0 bases and the J gene end by 6 bases; junction bases not matched to a gene: 12. In germline, CDR1 is SGHDN, CDR2 FVKESK. The CDR3 DNA is TGTGCCAGCAGCCAAGATTCTTGGAGACTAGCGGGAGTCGTCGAGCAGTACTTC. Translation: CASSQDSWRLAGVVEQYF.

V usage is TRBV4-3 and J usage is TRBJ2-1; maybe TRBD2 (6 bases). CDR1 is LGHNA and CDR2 is YSLEER in the germline V gene. V was trimmed by 1 base and J by 4 bases, leaving 11 bases between them. This CDR3 contains 15 residues. Here the CDR3 DNA reads TGCGCCAGCAGCCAAGGCGGGGCCCAGTACAATGAGCAGTTCTTC. As protein: CASSQGGAQYNEQFF.

The chain links TRBV18 to TRBJ2-1; D is unresolved. V dropped 2 bases and J dropped 3 bases, with 5 bases sitting between them. There are 13 residues in the CDR3. Germline assignment: CDR1 KGHSH and CDR2 LQKENI. The CDR3: CASSPKHYNEQFF. The CDR3 DNA reads as TGTGCCAGCTCACCAAAACACTACAATGAGCAGTTCTTC.

This clone was counted a single time. V usage is TRBV12-3 or TRBV12-4 and J usage is TRBJ2-7, with D perhaps TRBD2 (7 bases). The CDR3 is 13 residues long. V was pared by 3 bases and J by 5 bases, with 11 bases between. Here the CDR3 DNA reads TGTGCCAGCAGTTTTGCGGGGGCGAACGAGCAGTACTTC. Amino acid sequence: CASSFAGANEQYF.

A single count supports this clone. V and J are TRBV24-1 and TRBJ1-5, with D possibly TRBD1 on 5 matching bases. V lost 2 bases and J lost 0, with 16 bases in between. This CDR3 has 18 amino acids. Germline lookup yields CDR1 KGHDR and CDR2 SFDVKD. As DNA, the CDR3 is TGTGCCACCAGTGATTCCTCCGGGACGGGATTTAGCAATCAGCCCCAGCATTTT. Translation: CATSDSSGTGFSNQPQHF.

The rearrangement joins TRBV7-2 to TRBJ1-1; D may be TRBD1 (5 bases). V lost 5 bases to trimming and J lost 6 bases, with 13 bases between them. The CDR3 loop spans 13 amino acids. The V gene's germline CDR1 is SGHTA and CDR2 FQGNSA. The CDR3 here is CASSPSVTAEAFF. In nucleotides, the CDR3 is TGTGCCAGCAGCCCTTCGGTGACAGCTGAAGCTTTCTTT.

The chain has TRBV4-1 and TRBJ1-1; the match to TRBD1 covers 7 bases. The CDR3 length is 21 residues. With 0 bases clipped from V and 4 bases from J, the junction kept 23 bases outside the gene matches. Germline CDR1 MGHRA, CDR2 YSYEKL. The CDR3 region is CASSQDEGSGVARAGGTEAFF. In nucleotides, the CDR3 is TGCGCCAGCAGCCAAGATGAGGGGTCTGGCGTTGCCAGGGCAGGGGGCACTGAAGCTTTCTTT.

The chain uses TRBV11-2 and TRBJ1-5, with D uncertain. The germline V and J ends were trimmed by 3 bases and 9 bases, with 9 bases remaining between them. Germline-derived CDR1 and CDR2 are SGHAT and FQNNGV. The CDR3 covers 12 residues. Here the CDR3 DNA reads TGTGCCAGCAGCTTGGGTCAGCCGCCCCAGCATTTT. Protein sequence: CASSLGQPPQHF.

The chain couples TRBV2 to TRBJ2-7; 9 positions match TRBD2. The CDR3 is 17 residues long. Germline CDR1 and CDR2: SNHLY and FYNNEI. With 4 bases clipped from V and 0 bases from J, the junction kept 10 bases outside the gene matches. The CDR3 sequence: CASSVPILAGSSYEQYF. The DNA of the CDR3 is TGTGCCAGCAGTGTACCCATCCTAGCGGGAAGCTCCTACGAGCAGTACTTC. Full variable domain (remainder filled in from reference TRBV2 and TRBJ2-7): EPEVTQTPSHQVTQMGQEVILRCVPISNHLYFYWYRQILGQKVEFLVSFYNNEISEKSEIFDDQFSVERPDGSNFTLKIRSTKLEDSAMYFCASSVPILAGSSYEQYFGPGTRLTVT.

The chain combines TRBV15 with TRBJ2-3; D gene unclear. This CDR3 is built from 13 residues. V lost 0 bases to trimming and J lost 4 bases, with 5 bases between them. CDR1 is LNHNV and CDR2 is YYDKDF in the germline V gene (reference sequence). CDR3 in amino acids: CATSRDSSDTQYF. CDR3 coding DNA: TGTGCCACCAGCAGAGATTCGTCAGATACGCAGTATTTT. Combining the CDR3 with reference TRBV15 and TRBJ2-3 gives the whole variable domain DAMVIQNPRYQVTQFGKPVTLSCSQTLNHNVMYWYQQKSSQAPKLLFHYYDKDFNNEADTPDNFQSRRPNTSFCFLDIRSPGLGDTAMYLCATSRDSSDTQYFGPGTRLTVL.

This clone was picked up a small number of times. The chain couples TRBV6-2 or TRBV6-3 to TRBJ2-3; D is possibly TRBD2 (5 bases). CDR1 and CDR2 (germline): MNHEY, SVGEGT. CDR3 length: 13 residues. Trimming took off 4 bases at V and 0 bases at J, with 5 bases between the two ends. This CDR3 reads CASSWTSTDTQYF. CDR3 sequence (DNA): TGTGCCAGCAGTTGGACTAGCACAGATACGCAGTATTTT.

The sample holds one count of this clone. The chain links TRBV18 to TRBJ1-1; D is possibly TRBD1 (5 bases). V was trimmed by 8 bases and J by 6 bases, leaving 13 bases between them. Germline V gene sequence: CDR1 KGHSH, CDR2 LQKENI. The CDR3 has 12 amino acids. CDR3 residues: CASQKGPSEAFF. CDR3 bases: TGTGCCAGCCAGAAGGGGCCCTCTGAAGCTTTCTTT.

The chain couples TRBV3-1 (or the pseudogene TRBV3-2) to TRBJ2-5; 8 bases match TRBD2. CDR3 length equals 15 residues. Germline V gene sequence: CDR1 LGHDT, CDR2 YNNKEL (reference sequence). V lost 4 bases to trimming and J lost 0 bases; unmatched junction nucleotides: 4. This CDR3 is CASSRSGAHQETQYF. CDR3 coding DNA: TGTGCCAGCAGCCGTAGCGGGGCCCACCAAGAGACCCAGTACTTC.

This rearrangement joins TRBV2 to TRBJ1-4, with 9 nucleotides matching TRBD1. From germline, CDR1 is SNHLY and CDR2 FYNNEI. This CDR3 is built from 15 residues. V lost 5 bases and J lost 5; bases outside the gene matches: 6. CDR3 DNA sequence: TGTGCCAGCAGTTACTCCGGGACAGGGAATGAAAAACTGTTTTTT. Translating it yields CASSYSGTGNEKLFF.

V and J are TRBV12-3 or TRBV12-4 and TRBJ1-2; D uncertain. V lost 1 base, J lost 6 bases, and 9 bases lay in between. The CDR3 sequence is 13 residues long. The CDR3 is CASSLELGNGYTF. The CDR3 nucleotides read TGTGCCAGCAGTTTAGAACTGGGTAATGGCTACACCTTC.

The CDR3 DNA sequence: TGTGCCAGCCGCAAACAGGGGAGCAGCAATCAGCCCCAGCATTTT. Protein sequence: CASRKQGSSNQPQHF. The chain recombines TRBV27 with TRBJ1-5; 7 nucleotides match TRBD1. The trim removed 8 bases at V and 1 base at J, leaving 8 bases unmatched. CDR1 and CDR2 from the germline V gene are MNHEY and SMNVEV (reference sequence). The CDR3 loop spans 15 amino acids.

This clone was found once. The chain joins TRBV3-1 (or the pseudogene TRBV3-2) to TRBJ1-2, with D unclear. This CDR3 contains 16 residues. The germline V gene encodes CDR1 LGHDT and CDR2 YNNKEL (reference sequence). Deletions cut 1 base from V and 3 bases from J, with 15 bases between. The CDR3 sequence is CASSQVQRVYDYGYTF. Written as DNA, the CDR3 is TGTGCCAGCAGCCAAGTACAACGGGTGTATGACTATGGCTACACCTTC.

The chain couples TRBV2 to TRBJ1-2; D possibly corresponds to TRBD1 (6 bases). Looked up from germline, CDR1 is SNHLY and CDR2 is FYNNEI. V was cut by 5 bases and J by 6 bases, with 13 bases left in between. The CDR3 has 13 amino acids. The CDR3 nucleotides are TGTGCCAGCAGTAAGGACAGCCCCAATGGCTACACCTTC. Encoded protein: CASSKDSPNGYTF.

Only one count was recorded for this clone. The chain links TRBV10-3 to TRBJ2-7, with 7 bases lining up with TRBD1. CDR3 length: 17 residues. The V and J ends lost 5 bases and 2 bases, in that order; junction bases with no gene match: 15. Germline-derived CDR1 and CDR2 are ENHRY and SYGVKD. CDR3 region: CAISTNVGQVPPYEQYF. The CDR3 DNA reads TGTGCCATCAGTACTAATGTCGGACAGGTCCCCCCCTACGAGCAGTACTTC.

The chain employs TRBV7-8 and TRBJ2-2, with a weak D call TRBD1 (6 bases). CDR3 size: 15 residues. CDR1 is SGHVS and CDR2 is FQNEAQ in the germline V gene. V lost 2 bases and J lost 1, with 8 bases in between. In DNA form, the CDR3 reads TGTGCCAGCAGCTTACGACAGGTGAACACCGGGGAGCTGTTTTTT. It specifies CASSLRQVNTGELFF. The full variable domain, its missing parts supplied by reference TRBV7-8 and TRBJ2-2, is GAGVSQSPRYKVAKRGQDVALRCDPISGHVSLFWYQQALGQGPEFLTYFQNEAQLDKSGLPSDRFFAERPEGSVSTLKIQRTQQEDSAVYLCASSLRQVNTGELFFGEGSRLTVL.

The chain recombines TRBV3-1 (or the pseudogene TRBV3-2) with TRBJ2-4; D not certain. The CDR3 runs 13 residues. Deletions cut 4 bases from V and 2 bases from J, with 6 bases between. From germline, CDR1 is LGHDT and CDR2 YNNKEL (reference sequence). The CDR3 loop reads CASSLAPKNIQYF. The CDR3 nucleotides read TGTGCCAGCAGCCTGGCCCCCAAAAACATTCAGTACTTC.

The DNA of the CDR3 is TGTGCCAGCAGCCAACCCTCCTATGGCTACACCTTC. It codes for CASSQPSYGYTF. The V and J genes are TRBV11-2 and TRBJ1-2; D is undetermined. The CDR3 runs to 12 residues. V was pared by 5 bases and J by 4 bases, with 8 bases between. Germline CDR1 reads SGHAT; CDR2 reads FQNNGV. The whole variable domain, filled in from reference TRBV11-2 and TRBJ1-2, reads EAGVAQSPRYKIIEKRQSVAFWCNPISGHATLYWYQQILGQGPKLLIQFQNNGVVDDSQLPKDRFSAERLKGVDSTLKIQPAKLEDSAVYLCASSQPSYGYTFGSGTRLTVV.

J is TRBJ1-5 and V is TRBV24-1, with 9 bases aligning to TRBD1. The germline V gene has CDR1 KGHDR and CDR2 SFDVKD. V lost 7 bases, J lost 5 bases, and 8 bases stayed unmatched. The CDR3 contains 15 residues. CDR3 residues: CATSAGTGIDQPQHF. The DNA of the CDR3 is TGTGCCACCAGCGCCGGGACAGGGATCGATCAGCCCCAGCATTTT.

The chain links TRBV19 to TRBJ2-2; tentative D call: TRBD1 (6 bases). The V gene's germline CDR1 is LNHDA and CDR2 SQIVND (reference sequence). Deletions cut 5 bases from V and 6 bases from J, with 10 bases between. The CDR3 contains 13 residues. CDR3 residues: CASSVQGPGELFF. The CDR3 nucleotides read TGTGCCAGTAGTGTACAGGGCCCCGGGGAGCTGTTTTTT.

The gene calls are TRBV28 and TRBJ2-3, with D unresolved. Trimming removed 2 bases at V and 5 bases at J, with 8 bases between. Germline V gene data show CDR1 as MDHEN and CDR2 as SYDVKM. The CDR3 extends over 13 amino acids. CDR3 sequence: CASSLIAEDTQYF. The CDR3, as DNA: TGTGCCAGCAGTTTAATAGCTGAAGATACGCAGTATTTT.